This TCR beta chain was sequenced during a study of OX40 agonist ivuxolimab in advanced cancers. Turning to the overall study: Ivuxolimab was an agonistic, fully human IgG2 monoclonal antibody directed against OX40 (CD134), a costimulatory receptor. Intravenous ivuxolimab was administered to patients every 2 weeks at six dose levels: 0.01, 0.1, 0.3, 1.5, 3 and 10 mg/kg. Of the roughly 52 dose-escalation patients, hepatocellular carcinoma was present in 19, melanoma in approximately 15, renal cell carcinoma in 9 and head and neck cancer in 9. In the dose-escalation cohort, roughly 80% of patients were male, and the mean age was around 60 years, with a range of 23 to 79. Patients were allowed to have had prior anti-PD-1, anti-PD-L1 or anti-CTLA-4 therapy, and approximately 39% of the dose-escalation patients had been treated with checkpoint inhibitors. Partial responses occurred in three dose-escalation patients: two with cutaneous melanoma and one with hepatocellular carcinoma. Peripheral TCRbeta sequencing aimed to test whether ivuxolimab altered TCR sequence diversity and caused clonal T-cell expansion. The paper covers the monotherapy dose-escalation part of the phase I ivuxolimab trial, which included N of about 50 patients.

To sequence the TCRbeta CDR3 region, genomic DNA was isolated from the sorted cells. The immunoSEQ Assay was used for sequencing of TCRbeta CDR3 regions. Not all clones reach the TCRdb copy of this immuneACCESS table, which keeps in-frame sequences only. Checked studies attribute under half of the gap to unresolved V genes and leave the rest unexplained. This sample lists fewer than 80,000 clones; approximately 86% were detected once. The top ten clonotypes cover about 0.75% of the sample. Patients with autoimmune disease history or receiving systemic immunosuppression were excluded from the trial. Peripheral blood for TCR sequencing was collected from all dose cohorts at baseline, on cycle 4 day 1, and on cycle 7 day 1. Samples came from an open-label, multicenter, first-in-human phase I dose-escalation trial of ivuxolimab. The trial enrolled adults with locally advanced or metastatic head and neck squamous cell, hepatocellular, melanoma or renal cell carcinoma. Before TCR sequencing, CD4+ T cells and CD8+ T cells were sorted from peripheral blood as separate populations.

From the cysteine through the phenylalanine, the CDR3 covers 15 amino acids. The retained sequence is limited to the CDR3, 45 bases, with the frame set at the first base. For CDR1 and CDR2, the germline V gene (reference sequence) lists LNHNV and YYDKDF. Trimming takes 1 base from V and 0 bases from J, and the germline ends sit 6 bases apart. Study-level results and caveats: The antigen specificity of the clonally expanded peripheral T cells was not determined. At doses of 0.1 to 3.0 mg/kg, clonal expansion of both CD4+ and CD8+ blood T cells was observed from baseline to week 6. Partial responders in the 0.1-3.0 mg/kg groups had among the lowest normalized peripheral clonal expansion, especially among CD8+ T cells. After ivuxolimab, expanded clones were on average more numerous among CD8+ T cells than among CD4+ T cells. Low levels of normalized T-cell clonal expansion were also shown by some nonresponding patients.

This clone was seen more than once but under ten times. Its antigen remains undetermined. Base qualities were left out, and no much larger clone turns up one base away. Other nucleotide sequences in the sample specify the same CDR3. The starting material was CD4+ or CD8+ T cells sorted from blood, obtained in a trial of the OX40 agonist ivuxolimab. The TCR originated in an adult with an advanced solid tumor such as melanoma, head and neck, liver or kidney cancer. This receptor chain uses TRBV15 and TRBJ2-2; no D gene is confidently identified. The nucleotide sequence reads TGTGCCACCAGCAGAGGAGCGACGAACACCGGGGAGCTGTTTTTT. This yields the protein CATSRGATNTGELFF.